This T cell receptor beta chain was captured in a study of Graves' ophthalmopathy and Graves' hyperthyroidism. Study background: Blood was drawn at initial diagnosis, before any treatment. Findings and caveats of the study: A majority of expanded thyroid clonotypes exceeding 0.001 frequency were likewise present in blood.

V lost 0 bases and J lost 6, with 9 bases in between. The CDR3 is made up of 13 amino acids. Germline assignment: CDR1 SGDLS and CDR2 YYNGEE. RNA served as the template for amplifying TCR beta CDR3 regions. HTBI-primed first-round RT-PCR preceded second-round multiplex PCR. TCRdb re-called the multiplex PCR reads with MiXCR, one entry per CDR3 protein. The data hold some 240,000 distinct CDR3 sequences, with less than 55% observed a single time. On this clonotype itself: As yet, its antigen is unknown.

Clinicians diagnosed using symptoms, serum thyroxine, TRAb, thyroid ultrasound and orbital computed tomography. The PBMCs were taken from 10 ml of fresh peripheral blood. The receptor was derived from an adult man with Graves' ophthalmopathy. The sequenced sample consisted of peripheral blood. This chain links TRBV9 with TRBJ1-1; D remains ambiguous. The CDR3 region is CASSVGPVSEAFF. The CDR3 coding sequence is TGTGCCAGCAGCGTAGGCCCGGTCTCTGAAGCTTTCTTT. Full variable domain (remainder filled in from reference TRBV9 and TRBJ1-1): DSGVTQTPKHLITATGQRVTLRCSPRSGDLSVYWYQQSLDQGLQFLIQYYNGEERAKGNILERFSAQQFPDLHSELNLSSLELGDSALYFCASSVGPVSEAFFGQGTRLTVV.